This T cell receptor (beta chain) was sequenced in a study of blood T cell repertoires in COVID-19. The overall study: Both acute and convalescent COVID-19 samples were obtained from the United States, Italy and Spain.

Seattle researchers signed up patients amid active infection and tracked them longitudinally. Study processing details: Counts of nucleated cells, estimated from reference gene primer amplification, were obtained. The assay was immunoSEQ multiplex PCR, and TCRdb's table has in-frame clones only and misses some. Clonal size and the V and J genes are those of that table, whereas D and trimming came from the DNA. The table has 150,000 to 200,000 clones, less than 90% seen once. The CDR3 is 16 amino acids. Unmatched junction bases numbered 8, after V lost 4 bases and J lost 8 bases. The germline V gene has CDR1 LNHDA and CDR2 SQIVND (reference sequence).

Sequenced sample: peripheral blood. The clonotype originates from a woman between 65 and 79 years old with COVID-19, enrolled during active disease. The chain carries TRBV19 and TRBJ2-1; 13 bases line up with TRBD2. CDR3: CASSRATSGRSDEQFF. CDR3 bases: TGTGCCAGTAGTAGGGCGACTAGCGGGAGGTCGGATGAGCAGTTCTTC. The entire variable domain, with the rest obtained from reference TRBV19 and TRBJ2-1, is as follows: DGGITQSPKYLFRKEGQNVTLSCEQNLNHDAMYWYRQDPGQGLRLIYYSQIVNDFQKGDIAEGYSVSREKKESFPLTVTSAQKNPTAFYLCASSRATSGRSDEQFFGPGTRLTVL.